This TCR beta chain was observed in a study of blood T cell repertoires in COVID-19. Study context: COVID-19 samples collected from the United States, Italy and Spain covered acute and convalescent phases.

Here immunoSEQ multiplex PCR was the method, and the copy in TCRdb shows in-frame clones only, minus some. The sample lists around 200,000 clones; roughly 80% were seen once. Germline CDR1 and CDR2: SGHRS and YFSETQ. Trimming took 4 bases from V and 5 from J, leaving 22 bases between them. The CDR3 is 16 amino acids. Sequenced input: peripheral blood. The V and J genes are TRBV5-1 and TRBJ2-7, with D perhaps TRBD2 (5 bases). The TCR sequence derives from a woman aged 40 to 50 with COVID-19, enrolled during active disease. CDR3 nucleotide sequence: TGCGCCAGCAGCCAGAGCTTCTCGGGATCCCTCGACGAGCAGTACTTC. This encodes CASSQSFSGSLDEQYF.